The present TCR beta chain was sequenced within a study of blood T cell repertoires in COVID-19. Study-wide background: The samples span acute and convalescent COVID-19 from the United States, Italy and Spain.

Concerning this clone: A junction end diverges from the germline sequence, so it may reflect a read error.

This CDR3 is built from 11 residues. The germline CDR1 and CDR2 sequences are DFQATT and SNEGSKA (reference sequence). Original data processing: Nucleated cell counts were estimated from reference gene primer amplification. Method: immunoSEQ multiplex PCR; TCRdb's copy keeps in-frame clones and lacks some. That table is the source of V, J and clone size, and D and trimming were worked out from the DNA. The sample shows about 280,000 clones, around four fifths of them seen only once. The chain carries TRBV20-1 and TRBJ2-7, with D unresolved. The clonotype comes from a woman in her forties or fifties who had recovered from COVID-19. Sequenced input: peripheral blood. CDR3 loop: CSAGDHYEQYF. The CDR3 bases are TGCAGTGCTGGAGATCACTACGAGCAGTACTTC.